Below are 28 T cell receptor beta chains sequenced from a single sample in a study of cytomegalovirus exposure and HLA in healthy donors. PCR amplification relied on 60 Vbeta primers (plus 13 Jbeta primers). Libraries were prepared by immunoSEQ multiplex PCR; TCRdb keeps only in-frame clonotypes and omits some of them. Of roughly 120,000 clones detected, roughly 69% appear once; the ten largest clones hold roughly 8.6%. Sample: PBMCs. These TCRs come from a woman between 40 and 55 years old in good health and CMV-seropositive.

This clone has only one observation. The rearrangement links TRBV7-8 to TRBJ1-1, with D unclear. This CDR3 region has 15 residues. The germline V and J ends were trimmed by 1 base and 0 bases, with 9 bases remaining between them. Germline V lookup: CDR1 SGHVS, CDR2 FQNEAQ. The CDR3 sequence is CASSLGFGMNTEAFF. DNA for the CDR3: TGTGCCAGCAGCTTAGGCTTCGGGATGAACACTGAAGCTTTCTTT.

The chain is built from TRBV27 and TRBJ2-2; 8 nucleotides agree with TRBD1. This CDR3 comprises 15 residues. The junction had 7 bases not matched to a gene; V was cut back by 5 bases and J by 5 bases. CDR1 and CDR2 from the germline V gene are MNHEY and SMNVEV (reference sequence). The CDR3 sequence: CASSPRTGRTGELFF. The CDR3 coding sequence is TGTGCCAGCAGTCCCCGGACAGGGCGGACCGGGGAGCTGTTTTTT.

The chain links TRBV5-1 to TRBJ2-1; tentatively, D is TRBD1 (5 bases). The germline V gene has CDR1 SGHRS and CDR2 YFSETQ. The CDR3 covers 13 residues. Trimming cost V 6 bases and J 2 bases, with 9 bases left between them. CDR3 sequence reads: CASKKGPYNEQFF. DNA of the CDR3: TGCGCCAGCAAGAAGGGGCCCTACAATGAGCAGTTCTTC.

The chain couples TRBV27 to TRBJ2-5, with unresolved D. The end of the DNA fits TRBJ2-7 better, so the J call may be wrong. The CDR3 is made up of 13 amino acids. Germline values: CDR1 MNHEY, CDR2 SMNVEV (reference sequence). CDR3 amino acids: CASSSHPSYEQYF. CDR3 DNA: TGTGCCAGCAGCTCTCACCCATCCTACGAGCAGTACTTC.

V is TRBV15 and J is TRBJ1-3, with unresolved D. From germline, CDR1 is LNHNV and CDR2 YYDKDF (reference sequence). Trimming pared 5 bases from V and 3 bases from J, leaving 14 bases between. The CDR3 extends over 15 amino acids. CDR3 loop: CATSGRNINGNTIYF. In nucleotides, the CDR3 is TGTGCCACCAGCGGCCGTAATATAAATGGAAACACCATATATTTT.

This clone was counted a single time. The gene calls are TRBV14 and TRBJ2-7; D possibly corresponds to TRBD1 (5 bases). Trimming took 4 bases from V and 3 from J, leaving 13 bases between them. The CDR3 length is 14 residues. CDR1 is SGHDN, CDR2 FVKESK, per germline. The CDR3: CASSRTLRGYEQYF. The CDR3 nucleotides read TGTGCCAGCAGCCGCACCCTTAGGGGCTACGAGCAGTACTTC.

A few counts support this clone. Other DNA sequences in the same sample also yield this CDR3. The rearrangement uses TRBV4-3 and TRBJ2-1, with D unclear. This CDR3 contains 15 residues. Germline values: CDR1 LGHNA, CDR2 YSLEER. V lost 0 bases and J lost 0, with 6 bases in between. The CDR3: CASSQDPSSYNEQFF. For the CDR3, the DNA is TGCGCCAGCAGCCAAGATCCCAGCTCCTACAATGAGCAGTTCTTC.

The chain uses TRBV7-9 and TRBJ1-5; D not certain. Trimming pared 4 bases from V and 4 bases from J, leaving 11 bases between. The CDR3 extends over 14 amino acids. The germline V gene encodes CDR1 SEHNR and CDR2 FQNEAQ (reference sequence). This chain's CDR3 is CASSSDQRNQPQHF. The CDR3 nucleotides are TGTGCCAGCAGCTCGGATCAGCGGAATCAGCCCCAGCATTTT.

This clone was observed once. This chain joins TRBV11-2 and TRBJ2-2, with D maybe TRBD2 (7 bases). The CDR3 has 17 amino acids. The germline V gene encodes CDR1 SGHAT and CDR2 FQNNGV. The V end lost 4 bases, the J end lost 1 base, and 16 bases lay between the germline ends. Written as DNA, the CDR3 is TGTGCCAGCAGCTCCTACCGGGGGGCGAAGAACACCGGGGAGCTGTTTTTT. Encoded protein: CASSSYRGAKNTGELFF. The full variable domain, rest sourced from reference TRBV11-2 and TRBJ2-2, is EAGVAQSPRYKIIEKRQSVAFWCNPISGHATLYWYQQILGQGPKLLIQFQNNGVVDDSQLPKDRFSAERLKGVDSTLKIQPAKLEDSAVYLCASSSYRGAKNTGELFFGEGSRLTVL.

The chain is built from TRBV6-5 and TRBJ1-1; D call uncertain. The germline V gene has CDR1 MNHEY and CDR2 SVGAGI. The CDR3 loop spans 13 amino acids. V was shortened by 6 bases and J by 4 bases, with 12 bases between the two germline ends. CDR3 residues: CASSRHRSTEAFF. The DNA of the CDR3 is TGTGCCAGCAGCCGCCACCGGAGCACTGAAGCTTTCTTT.

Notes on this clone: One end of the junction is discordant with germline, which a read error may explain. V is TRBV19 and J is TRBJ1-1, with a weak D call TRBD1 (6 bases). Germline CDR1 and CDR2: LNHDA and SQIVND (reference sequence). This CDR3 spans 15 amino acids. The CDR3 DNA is TGTGCCAGTAGTATAGTTCAGGGGCCGAACGCTGAAGCTTTCTTT. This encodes CASSIVQGPNAEAFF.

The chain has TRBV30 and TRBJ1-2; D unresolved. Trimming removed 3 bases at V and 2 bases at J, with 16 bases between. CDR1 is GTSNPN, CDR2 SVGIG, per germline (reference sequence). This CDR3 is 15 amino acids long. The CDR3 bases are TGTGCCTGGAGCGGAGGGTCGGTGGGGAACTATGGCTACACCTTC. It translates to CAWSGGSVGNYGYTF.

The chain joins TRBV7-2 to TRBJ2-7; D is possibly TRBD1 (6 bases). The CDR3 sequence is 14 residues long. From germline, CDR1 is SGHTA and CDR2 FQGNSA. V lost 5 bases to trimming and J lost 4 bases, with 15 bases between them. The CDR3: CASSKRQVDYEQYF. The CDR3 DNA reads TGTGCCAGCAGCAAGCGACAGGTTGATTACGAGCAGTACTTC.

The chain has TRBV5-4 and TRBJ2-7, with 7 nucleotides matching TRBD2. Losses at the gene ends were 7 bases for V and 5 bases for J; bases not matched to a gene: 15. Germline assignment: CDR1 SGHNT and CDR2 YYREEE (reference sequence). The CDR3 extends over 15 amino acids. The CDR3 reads CASFFGGGDPDEQYF. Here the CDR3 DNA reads TGTGCCAGCTTCTTTGGGGGAGGGGACCCGGACGAGCAGTACTTC.

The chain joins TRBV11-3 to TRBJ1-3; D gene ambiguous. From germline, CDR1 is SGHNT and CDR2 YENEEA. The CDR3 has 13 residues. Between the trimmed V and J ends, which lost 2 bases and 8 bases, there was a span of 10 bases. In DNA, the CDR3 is TGTGCCAGCAGCTTACAAGCGGGCCACACCATATATTTT. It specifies CASSLQAGHTIYF.

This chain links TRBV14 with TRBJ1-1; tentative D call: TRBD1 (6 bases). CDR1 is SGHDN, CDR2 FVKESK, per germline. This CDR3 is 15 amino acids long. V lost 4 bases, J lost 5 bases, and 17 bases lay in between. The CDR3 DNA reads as TGTGCCAGCAGCCCTTTAGGGGGAACCCCAACTGAAGCTTTCTTT. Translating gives CASSPLGGTPTEAFF.

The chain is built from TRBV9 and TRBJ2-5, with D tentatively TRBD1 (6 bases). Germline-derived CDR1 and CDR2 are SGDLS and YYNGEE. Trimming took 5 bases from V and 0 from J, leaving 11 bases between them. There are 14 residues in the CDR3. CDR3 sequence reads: CASSRDTDQETQYF. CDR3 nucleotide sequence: TGTGCCAGCAGTCGGGACACAGACCAAGAGACCCAGTACTTC.

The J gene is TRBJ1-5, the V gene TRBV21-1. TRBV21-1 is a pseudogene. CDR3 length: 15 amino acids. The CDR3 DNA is TGTGCCAGCAGCAGACCGCGAGGGAGCAATCAGCCCCAGCATTTT. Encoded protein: CASSRPRGSNQPQHF.

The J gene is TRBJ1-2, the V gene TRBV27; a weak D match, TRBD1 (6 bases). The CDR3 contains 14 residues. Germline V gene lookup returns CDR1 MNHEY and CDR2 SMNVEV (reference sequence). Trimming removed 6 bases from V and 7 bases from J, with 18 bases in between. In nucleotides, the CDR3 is TGTGCCAGCAGCCAAACAGGGCCCTGGGGTGGCTACACCTTC. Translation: CASSQTGPWGGYTF.

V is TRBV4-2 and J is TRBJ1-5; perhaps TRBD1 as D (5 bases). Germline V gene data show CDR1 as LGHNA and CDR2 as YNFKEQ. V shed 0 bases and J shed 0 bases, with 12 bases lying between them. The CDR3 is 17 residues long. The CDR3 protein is CASSQDQWGDSNQPQHF. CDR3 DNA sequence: TGTGCCAGCAGCCAAGATCAGTGGGGCGATAGCAATCAGCCCCAGCATTTT.

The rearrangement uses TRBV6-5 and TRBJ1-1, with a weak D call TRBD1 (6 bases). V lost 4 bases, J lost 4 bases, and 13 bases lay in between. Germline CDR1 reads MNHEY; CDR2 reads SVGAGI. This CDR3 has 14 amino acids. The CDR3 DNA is TGTGCCAGCAGTTTAATACAGGGCGTCACTGAAGCTTTCTTT. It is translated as CASSLIQGVTEAFF.

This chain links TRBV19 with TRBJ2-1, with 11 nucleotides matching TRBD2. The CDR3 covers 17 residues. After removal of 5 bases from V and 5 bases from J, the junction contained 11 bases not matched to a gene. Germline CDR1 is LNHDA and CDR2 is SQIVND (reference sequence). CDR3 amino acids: CASSSFTGLAENNEQFF. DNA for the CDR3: TGTGCCAGTAGTTCATTCACGGGACTAGCGGAAAACAATGAGCAGTTCTTC.

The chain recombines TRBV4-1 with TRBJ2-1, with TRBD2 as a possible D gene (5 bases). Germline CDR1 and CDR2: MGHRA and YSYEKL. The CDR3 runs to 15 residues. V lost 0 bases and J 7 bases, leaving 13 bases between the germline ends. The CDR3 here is CASSQETNDVNEQFF. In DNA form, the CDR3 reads TGCGCCAGCAGCCAAGAGACTAACGACGTAAATGAGCAGTTCTTC.

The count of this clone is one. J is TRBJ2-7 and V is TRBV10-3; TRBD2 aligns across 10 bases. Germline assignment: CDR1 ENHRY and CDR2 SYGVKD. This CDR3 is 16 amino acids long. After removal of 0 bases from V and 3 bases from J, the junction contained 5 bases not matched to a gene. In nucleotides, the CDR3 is TGTGCCATCAGTGAGTCGGGAGCGGGAGGGAACTACGAGCAGTACTTC. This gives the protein CAISESGAGGNYEQYF.

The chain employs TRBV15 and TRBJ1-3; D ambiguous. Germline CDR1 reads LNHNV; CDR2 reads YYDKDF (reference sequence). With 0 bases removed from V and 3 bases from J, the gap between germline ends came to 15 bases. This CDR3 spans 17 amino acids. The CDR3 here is CATSRDFTAGSGNTIYF. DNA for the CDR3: TGTGCCACCAGCAGAGATTTTACAGCCGGGAGTGGAAACACCATATATTTT.

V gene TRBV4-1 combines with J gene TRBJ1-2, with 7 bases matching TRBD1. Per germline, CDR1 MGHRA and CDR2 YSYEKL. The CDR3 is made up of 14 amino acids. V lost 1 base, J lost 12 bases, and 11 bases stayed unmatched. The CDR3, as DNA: TGCGCCAGCAGCCAAGGATTCCGGGACAGTCGTCACACCTTC. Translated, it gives CASSQGFRDSRHTF.

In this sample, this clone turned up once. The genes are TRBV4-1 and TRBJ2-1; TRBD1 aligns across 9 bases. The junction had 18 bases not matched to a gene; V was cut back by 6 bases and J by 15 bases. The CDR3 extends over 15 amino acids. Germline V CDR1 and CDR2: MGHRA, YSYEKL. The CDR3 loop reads CASSPEQGAVSGAFF. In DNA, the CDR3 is TGCGCCAGCAGTCCCGAACAGGGGGCTGTTAGTGGTGCGTTCTTC.

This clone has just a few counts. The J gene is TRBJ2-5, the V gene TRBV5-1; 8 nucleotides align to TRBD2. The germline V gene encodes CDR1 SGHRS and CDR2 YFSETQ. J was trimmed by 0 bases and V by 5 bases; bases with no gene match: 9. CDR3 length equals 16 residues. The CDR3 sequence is CASRGGGSGNQETQYF. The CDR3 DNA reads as TGCGCCAGCAGAGGCGGGGGGTCAGGAAACCAAGAGACCCAGTACTTC.